A selection of T cell receptor beta chains follows, all from one sample in a study of blood T cell repertoires in COVID-19. Measured with immunoSEQ multiplex PCR; TCRdb has only the in-frame clones, and not every one. The sample lists approximately 66,000 clones, approximately 90% occurring once. The sequenced material came from peripheral blood. The receptors shown here come from a human donor with active COVID-19. The donor label of this sample is uncertain. Both conserved end residues are part of each CDR3. A D gene is named only where the DNA matches it firmly. Clone size is stated in some rows and not others, as once, few, many or a class when expanded.

DNA | CDR3 | size | J | V | D
TGTGCCAGCAGCCGGGGAAGGAACACCGGGGAGCTGTTTTTT | CASSRGRNTGELFF | . | TRBJ2-2 | TRBV6-5 | .
TGCGCCAGCAGCTGGGGGTCAGGGGGCGGAAACACTGAAGCTTTCTTT | CASSWGSGGGNTEAFF | once | TRBJ1-1 | TRBV5-1 | TRBD1
TGTGCCAGCAGCTTGCCCGGTCCAATTGGAAACACCATATATTTT | CASSLPGPIGNTIYF | . | TRBJ1-3 | TRBV11-2 | .
TGTGCCAGCAGCTTAGCGAGGGAACAGCCCCAGCATTTT | CASSLAREQPQHF | . | TRBJ1-5 | TRBV7-2 | .
TGTGCCACCTCTGGGCGGGGGGGAATCCAAGAGACCCAGTACTTC | CATSGRGGIQETQYF | . | TRBJ2-5 | TRBV15 | TRBD2
TGTGCCAGCAGTGAGGGTTTGCGGCGCACAGATACGCAGTATTTT | CASSEGLRRTDTQYF | . | TRBJ2-3 | TRBV6-4 | .
TGTGCCATCAGTGAGTCCCCAGACTCTGGGGCCAACGTCCTGACTTTC | CAISESPDSGANVLTF | . | TRBJ2-6 | TRBV10-3 | .
TGTGCCAGCACTCCAACAGGGGGGCCCCTCTACGAGCAGTACTTC | CASTPTGGPLYEQYF | . | TRBJ2-7 | TRBV25-1 | TRBD1
TGTGCCAGCAGCTCCGGACTAGCGGGGAGGGAGACCCAGTACTTC | CASSSGLAGRETQYF | . | TRBJ2-5 | TRBV7-2 | TRBD2
TGCGCCAGCAGTTGGGGCTCAGGCGGGGGAGAGACCCAGTACTTC | CASSWGSGGGETQYF | . | TRBJ2-5 | TRBV5-1 | TRBD2
TGTGCCAGCTCTTGGGACAGGGGCACAGATACGCAGTATTTT | CASSWDRGTDTQYF | . | TRBJ2-3 | TRBV18 | TRBD1
TGCGCCAGCAGCCAAGGACAGGGGGATGGCTACACCTTC | CASSQGQGDGYTF | . | TRBJ1-2 | TRBV10-2 | TRBD1
TGTGCCAGCAGCTTAGTGGACACAACTTATAGCTCCTACGAGCAGTACTTC | CASSLVDTTYSSYEQYF | . | TRBJ2-7 | TRBV11-2 | .
TGCGCCAGCAGCCGAACAGGGACTAGCGGGGGTTACCGCTACGAGCAGTACTTC | CASSRTGTSGGYRYEQYF | . | TRBJ2-7 | TRBV4-3 | TRBD2
TGTGCCAGTAAACAGCTGTACAATGAGCAGTTCTTC | CASKQLYNEQFF | . | TRBJ2-1 | TRBV2 | .
TGCGCCAGCAGTAGGAGGGGTAGTACCTACAATGAGCAGTTCTTC | CASSRRGSTYNEQFF | . | TRBJ2-1 | TRBV10-1 | .
TGTGCCAGCAGGCTCGGGACAGGGTCCAATCAGCCCCAGCATTTT | CASRLGTGSNQPQHF | . | TRBJ1-5 | TRBV2 | TRBD1
TGCGCCAGCAGCCCAGGGGGGAACACTGAAGCTTTCTTT | CASSPGGNTEAFF | . | TRBJ1-1 | TRBV5-1 | TRBD1
TGTGCCAGTAGTGCCTTAAGGGACAGGGACACTGAAGCTTTCTTT | CASSALRDRDTEAFF | . | TRBJ1-1 | TRBV19 | TRBD1
TGTGCCAGCAGCTTGGCCCCATTCCTAGCGGAAGGAGGGGAGACCCAGTACTTC | CASSLAPFLAEGGETQYF | . | TRBJ2-5 | TRBV5-5 | TRBD2
TGCAGTGCACATGGAGTGGATGAGCAGTTCTTC | CSAHGVDEQFF | . | TRBJ2-1 | TRBV20-1 | .
TGTGCCTGGGCGGTTATCGGGGGGCAAGAGACCCAGTACTTC | CAWAVIGGQETQYF | few | TRBJ2-5 | TRBV30 | TRBD2
TGTGCCAGTAGCATCTGGCGGACAGTCCAAACCACCAACACCGGGGAGCTGTTTTTT | CASSIWRTVQTTNTGELFF | once | TRBJ2-2 | TRBV19 | .
TGTGCCAGCAGCATTCTCCCGGGGGGCAGAGAGACCCAGTACTTC | CASSILPGGRETQYF | . | TRBJ2-5 | TRBV21-1 | .
TGTGCCAGCAGCTTAGTTTCTAGCGGGGAGAATAATGAGCAGTTCTTC | CASSLVSSGENNEQFF | . | TRBJ2-1 | TRBV11-3 | TRBD2